Presented here are 6 T cell receptor beta chains from one specimen sequenced in a study of CXCR3-negative and CXCR3-positive naive CD8 T cells. cDNA libraries for TRB were generated by 5' RACE incorporating UMI labels. TCRdb re-called the 5' RACE reads and catalogs CDR3 proteins one per entry, DNA excluded. The ten most abundant clones cover around 20% of a sample with approximately 52,000 distinct CDR3 sequences. The sample was memory CD8+ T cells from blood. These receptor sequences come from a human donor in good health. Some clones in this sample may be carry-over from other donors' samples.

This chain links TRBV5-1 with TRBJ2-7. The CDR3 has 14 amino acids. Germline V lookup: CDR1 SGHRS, CDR2 YFSETQ. CDR3: CASSLGPKTYEQYF.

V and J are TRBV28 and TRBJ1-5. The CDR3 consists of 12 residues. The germline V gene encodes CDR1 MDHEN and CDR2 SYDVKM. The CDR3 loop reads CASREYYQPQHF.

The chain couples TRBV29-1 to TRBJ2-5; the D call of TRBD2 rests on TCRdb alone, since no DNA is present to check it. CDR3 length: 15 residues. Germline assignment: CDR1 SQVTM and CDR2 ANQGSEA. CDR3 amino acids: CSVAPPGGRYETQYF.

The rearrangement links TRBV6-5 to TRBJ2-7. CDR1 is MNHEY, CDR2 SVGAGI, per germline. The CDR3 extends over 12 amino acids. CDR3 sequence reads: CASSLVSYEQYF.

The chain combines TRBV28 with TRBJ1-1; the TRBD1 assignment by TCRdb is unverifiable without DNA. The germline CDR1 and CDR2 sequences are MDHEN and SYDVKM. This CDR3 spans 14 amino acids. The CDR3: CASSQDRPTPEAFF. Drawing the rest from reference TRBV28 and TRBJ1-1, the complete variable domain is DVKVTQSSRYLVKRTGEKVFLECVQDMDHENMFWYRQDPGLGLRLIYFSYDVKMKEKGDIPEGYSVSREKKERFSLILESASTNQTSMYLCASSQDRPTPEAFFGQGTRLTVV.

The chain employs TRBV29-1 and TRBJ2-7; TCRdb's D call of TRBD1 is untestable without DNA. This CDR3 region has 12 residues. Germline values: CDR1 SQVTM, CDR2 ANQGSEA. The CDR3 sequence: CSVVGVRYEQYF.